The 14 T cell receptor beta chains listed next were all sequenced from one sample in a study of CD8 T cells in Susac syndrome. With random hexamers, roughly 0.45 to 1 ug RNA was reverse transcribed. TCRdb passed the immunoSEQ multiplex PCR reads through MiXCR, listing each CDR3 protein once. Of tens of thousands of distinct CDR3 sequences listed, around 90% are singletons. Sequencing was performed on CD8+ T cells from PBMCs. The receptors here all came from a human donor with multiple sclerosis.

CDR3: CASSYHPRAPDTQYF. CDR3 DNA sequence: TGTGCCAGCAGTTACCACCCAAGGGCCCCAGATACGCAGTATTTT. The chain is built from TRBV28 and TRBJ2-3; D remains unclear. With 4 bases removed from V and 4 bases from J, the gap between germline ends came to 15 bases. The germline V gene has CDR1 MDHEN and CDR2 SYDVKM. There are 15 residues in the CDR3.

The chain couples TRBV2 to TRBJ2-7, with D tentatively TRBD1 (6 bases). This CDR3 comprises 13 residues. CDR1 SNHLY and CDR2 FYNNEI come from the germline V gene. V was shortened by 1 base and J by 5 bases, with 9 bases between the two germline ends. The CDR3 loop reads CASSEVGQHEQYF. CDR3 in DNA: TGTGCCAGCAGTGAAGTAGGACAGCACGAGCAGTACTTC. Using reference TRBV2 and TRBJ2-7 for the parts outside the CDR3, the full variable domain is EPEVTQTPSHQVTQMGQEVILRCVPISNHLYFYWYRQILGQKVEFLVSFYNNEISEKSEIFDDQFSVERPDGSNFTLKIRSTKLEDSAMYFCASSEVGQHEQYFGPGTRLTVT.

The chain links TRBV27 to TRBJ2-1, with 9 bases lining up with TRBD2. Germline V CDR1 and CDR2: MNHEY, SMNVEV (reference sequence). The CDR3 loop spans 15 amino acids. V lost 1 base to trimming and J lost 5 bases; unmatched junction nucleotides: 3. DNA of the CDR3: TGTGCCAGCAGTTTATATCTAGCGGGGAACAATGAGCAGTTCTTC. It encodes CASSLYLAGNNEQFF.

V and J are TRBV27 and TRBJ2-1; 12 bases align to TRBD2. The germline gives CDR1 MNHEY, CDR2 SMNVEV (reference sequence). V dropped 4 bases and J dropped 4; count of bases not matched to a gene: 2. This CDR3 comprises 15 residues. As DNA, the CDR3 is TGTGCCAGCAGTTCCGGACTAGCGGGATACAATGAGCAGTTCTTC. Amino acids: CASSSGLAGYNEQFF.

In DNA form, the CDR3 reads TGTGCCAGCAGCTTAGGCCGAACAGAGCAGTACTTC. It translates to CASSLGRTEQYF. The rearrangement joins TRBV13 to TRBJ2-7, with D unresolved. V lost 0 bases to trimming and J lost 7 bases, with 7 bases between them. Per the germline V gene, CDR1 is PRHDT and CDR2 is FYEKMQ (reference sequence). The CDR3 is 12 residues long. Filled out from reference TRBV13 and TRBJ2-7, the complete variable domain reads AAGVIQSPRHLIKEKRETATLKCYPIPRHDTVYWYQQGPGQDPQFLISFYEKMQSDKGSIPDRFSAQQFSDYHSELNMSSLELGDSALYFCASSLGRTEQYFGPGTRLTVT.

CDR3 protein: CASRFAGLNTEAFF. The CDR3 region has the DNA TGTGCCAGCAGATTCGCAGGCTTAAACACTGAAGCTTTCTTT. This chain links TRBV12-3 or TRBV12-4 with TRBJ1-1; the D is unclear. The CDR3 is 14 amino acids. Trimming took off 6 bases at V and 2 bases at J, with 13 bases between the two ends.

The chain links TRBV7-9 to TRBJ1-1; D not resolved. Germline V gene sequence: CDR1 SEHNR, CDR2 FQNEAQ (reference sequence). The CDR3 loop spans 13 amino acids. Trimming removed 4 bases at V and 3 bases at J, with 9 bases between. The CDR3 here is CASSSYKDTEAFF. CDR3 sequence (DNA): TGTGCCAGCAGCTCTTATAAAGACACTGAAGCTTTCTTT. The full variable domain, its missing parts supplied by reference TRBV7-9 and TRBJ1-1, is DTGVSQNPRHKITKRGQNVTFRCDPISEHNRLYWYRQTLGQGPEFLTYFQNEAQLEKSRLLSDRFSAERPKGSFSTLEIQRTEQGDSAMYLCASSSYKDTEAFFGQGTRLTVV.

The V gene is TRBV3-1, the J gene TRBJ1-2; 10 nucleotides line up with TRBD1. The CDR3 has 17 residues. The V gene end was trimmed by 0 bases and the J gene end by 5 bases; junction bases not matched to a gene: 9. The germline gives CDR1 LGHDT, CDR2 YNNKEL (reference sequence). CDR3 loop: CASSQDWDPGQGYGYTF. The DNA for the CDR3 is TGTGCCAGCAGCCAAGATTGGGATCCGGGACAGGGGTATGGCTACACCTTC.

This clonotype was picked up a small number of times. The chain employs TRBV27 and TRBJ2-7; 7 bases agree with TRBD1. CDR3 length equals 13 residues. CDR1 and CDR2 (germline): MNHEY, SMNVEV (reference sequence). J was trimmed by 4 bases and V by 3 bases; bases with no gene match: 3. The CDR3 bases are TGTGCCAGCAGTTTGTCAGGGGGATACGAGCAGTACTTC. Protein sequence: CASSLSGGYEQYF.

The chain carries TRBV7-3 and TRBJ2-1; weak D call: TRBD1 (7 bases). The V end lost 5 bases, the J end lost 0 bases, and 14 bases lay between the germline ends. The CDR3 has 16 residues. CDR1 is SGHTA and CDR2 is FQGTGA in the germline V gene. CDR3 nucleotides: TGTGCCAGCAGCCCAGGGGGGCTGAGCTCCTACAATGAGCAGTTCTTC. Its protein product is CASSPGGLSSYNEQFF.

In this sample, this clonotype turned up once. The CDR3 protein is CASSDTGQGINQPQHF. The CDR3 nucleotides read TGTGCCAGCAGTGACACGGGACAGGGTATAAATCAGCCCCAGCATTTT. The chain uses TRBV6-1 and TRBJ1-5, with 9 bases that match TRBD1. The CDR3 consists of 16 residues. From germline, CDR1 is MNHNS and CDR2 SASEGT. The V gene end was trimmed by 3 bases and the J gene end by 4 bases; junction bases not matched to a gene: 7.

The CDR3 coding sequence is TGTGCCAGCAGTGAAGTGGGGACAGCCCTAGCCAAAAACATTCAGTACTTC. It is translated as CASSEVGTALAKNIQYF. The chain joins TRBV2 to TRBJ2-4; 7 nucleotides line up with TRBD1. This CDR3 has 17 amino acids. CDR1 and CDR2 (germline): SNHLY, FYNNEI. After removal of 1 base from V and 0 bases from J, the junction contained 6 bases not matched to a gene.

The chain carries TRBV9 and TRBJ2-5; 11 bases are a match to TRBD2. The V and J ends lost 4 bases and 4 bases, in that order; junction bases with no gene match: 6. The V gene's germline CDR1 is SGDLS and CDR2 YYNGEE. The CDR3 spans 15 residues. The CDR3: CASSRSGGARETQYF. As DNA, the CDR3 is TGTGCCAGCAGCCGTAGCGGGGGGGCGCGAGAGACCCAGTACTTC.

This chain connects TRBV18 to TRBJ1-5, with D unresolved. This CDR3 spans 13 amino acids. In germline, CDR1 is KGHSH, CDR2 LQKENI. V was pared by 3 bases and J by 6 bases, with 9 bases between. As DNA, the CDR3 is TGTGCCAGCTCACCGTCTGACTTTCAGCCCCAGCATTTT. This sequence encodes CASSPSDFQPQHF. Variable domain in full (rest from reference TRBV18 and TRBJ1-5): NAGVMQNPRHLVRRRGQEARLRCSPMKGHSHVYWYRQLPEEGLKFMVYLQKENIIDESGMPKERFSAEFPKEGPSILRIQQVVRGDSAAYFCASSPSDFQPQHFGDGTRLSIL.